These T cell receptor beta chains were read from a single sample in a study of cytomegalovirus exposure and HLA in healthy donors. The assay was immunoSEQ multiplex PCR, and TCRdb's table has in-frame clones only and misses some. The table records 180,000 or so clones, 80% of them present only once. Sequenced input: PBMCs. Source of these receptors: a girl aged 5-17 years in good health and CMV-seropositive. The CDR3 runs from the conserved cysteine through the conserved F or W. Each record gives: clone size, D gene, J gene, V gene, CDR3 DNA, CDR3 protein. The D gene is left open where the match is weak. Size is stated for part of the rows, as once, few or many counts, or as a class when the clone is expanded.

clone_size: NA; d_call: TRBD2; j_call: TRBJ2-3; v_call: TRBV10-3; cdr3_nt: TGTGCCGGGACTAGCGGGAGGGAGGAAGATACGCAGTATTTT; cdr3_aa: CAGTSGREEDTQYF
clone_size: few; d_call: NA; j_call: TRBJ2-6; v_call: TRBV7-9; cdr3_nt: TGTGCCAGCAGTTCTAAGTACTCTGGGGCCAACGTCCTGACTTTC; cdr3_aa: CASSSKYSGANVLTF
clone_size: once; d_call: NA; j_call: TRBJ2-5; v_call: TRBV5-1; cdr3_nt: TGCGCCAGCAGGAGGCTTCGAGAGACCCAGTACTTC; cdr3_aa: CASRRLRETQYF
clone_size: NA; d_call: TRBD1; j_call: TRBJ2-1; v_call: TRBV5-4; cdr3_nt: TGTGCCAGCAGCTCCGGACAGGGCTACTACAATGAGCAGTTCTTC; cdr3_aa: CASSSGQGYYNEQFF
clone_size: NA; d_call: NA; j_call: TRBJ2-7; v_call: TRBV28; cdr3_nt: TGTGCCAGCATCCCTGGGGGACTCTCCTACGAGCAGTACTTC; cdr3_aa: CASIPGGLSYEQYF
clone_size: NA; d_call: NA; j_call: TRBJ2-7; v_call: TRBV2; cdr3_nt: TGTGCCAGCAGCCCCGGGACATACTACGAGCAGTACTTC; cdr3_aa: CASSPGTYYEQYF
clone_size: NA; d_call: TRBD1; j_call: TRBJ2-6; v_call: TRBV13; cdr3_nt: TGTGCCAGCAGCTGGAGAGGTCTAGGGGGCGAAGGGGCCAACGTCCTGACTTTC; cdr3_aa: CASSWRGLGGEGANVLTF
clone_size: NA; d_call: TRBD2; j_call: TRBJ2-1; v_call: TRBV7-8; cdr3_nt: TGTGCCAGCAGCTTAGCGTTAACTAGCGGGATCTTTCGTCAGTTCTTC; cdr3_aa: CASSLALTSGIFRQFF
clone_size: few; d_call: TRBD2; j_call: TRBJ2-7; v_call: TRBV11-2; cdr3_nt: TGTGCCAGCAGCTTAAGGGTTAGCGGGAGGGCGGGGGGTTACGAGCAGTACTTC; cdr3_aa: CASSLRVSGRAGGYEQYF
clone_size: NA; d_call: NA; j_call: TRBJ1-1; v_call: TRBV7-9; cdr3_nt: TGTGCCAGCAGCCCCCGCGGGGGGATGAACACTGAAGCTTTCTTT; cdr3_aa: CASSPRGGMNTEAFF
clone_size: NA; d_call: TRBD1; j_call: TRBJ2-7; v_call: TRBV11-1; cdr3_nt: TGTGCCAGCAGCCTCGCGGGGACAGGGTCCCAGCAGTACTTC; cdr3_aa: CASSLAGTGSQQYF
clone_size: NA; d_call: NA; j_call: TRBJ2-7; v_call: TRBV28; cdr3_nt: TGTGCCAGCAGTTTGCCAGTCGGCGGTCACGAGCAGTACTTC; cdr3_aa: CASSLPVGGHEQYF
clone_size: NA; d_call: TRBD2; j_call: TRBJ2-1; v_call: TRBV29-1; cdr3_nt: TGCAGCGTAGGGGCTAGCGGGAGTGATGAGCAGTTCTTC; cdr3_aa: CSVGASGSDEQFF
clone_size: NA; d_call: TRBD2; j_call: TRBJ2-2; v_call: TRBV4-2; cdr3_nt: TGTGCCAGCAGCCGCTGGACTAGCGTGAACACCGGGGAGCTGTTTTTT; cdr3_aa: CASSRWTSVNTGELFF
clone_size: NA; d_call: TRBD1; j_call: TRBJ1-2; v_call: TRBV6-5; cdr3_nt: TGTGCCAGCAGCCGTGACAGGGAGAACTATGGCTACACCTTC; cdr3_aa: CASSRDRENYGYTF
clone_size: NA; d_call: NA; j_call: TRBJ2-7; v_call: TRBV4-1; cdr3_nt: TGCGCCAGCAGCCAGAGAATGGCGTCCAATAGCGCCGAGCAGTACTTC; cdr3_aa: CASSQRMASNSAEQYF
clone_size: NA; d_call: TRBD2; j_call: TRBJ2-3; v_call: TRBV4-2; cdr3_nt: TGTGCCAGCAGCCAAGACCTCTTAGCGGGAGGGAGCACAGATACGCAGTATTTT; cdr3_aa: CASSQDLLAGGSTDTQYF
clone_size: once; d_call: NA; j_call: TRBJ2-1; v_call: TRBV5-1; cdr3_nt: TGCGCCAGCAGCTTAACCTCTACCTACAATGAGCAGTTCTTC; cdr3_aa: CASSLTSTYNEQFF
clone_size: NA; d_call: TRBD2; j_call: TRBJ2-2; v_call: TRBV13; cdr3_nt: TGTGCCAGCAGCCGGAACATAGCGGGAGCCGGGGAGCTGTTTTTT; cdr3_aa: CASSRNIAGAGELFF
clone_size: NA; d_call: NA; j_call: TRBJ2-1; v_call: TRBV7-2; cdr3_nt: TGTGCCAGCAGCCCTAGGGGCCGCAGCTCCTACAATGAGCAGTTCTTC; cdr3_aa: CASSPRGRSSYNEQFF
clone_size: NA; d_call: NA; j_call: TRBJ1-2; v_call: TRBV6-5; cdr3_nt: TGTGCCAGCAGCCAAGGGTCCAGGGTGCGGGGTGGCTACACCTTC; cdr3_aa: CASSQGSRVRGGYTF
clone_size: NA; d_call: NA; j_call: TRBJ1-6; v_call: TRBV5-1; cdr3_nt: TGCGCCAGCAGCTTGGCTGGGCGTTCACCCCTCCACTTT; cdr3_aa: CASSLAGRSPLHF
clone_size: once; d_call: NA; j_call: TRBJ1-2; v_call: TRBV21-1; cdr3_nt: TGTGCCAGCAGCAATGGACAGGACTGGTATGGCTACACCTTC; cdr3_aa: CASSNGQDWYGYTF
clone_size: few; d_call: NA; j_call: TRBJ1-5; v_call: TRBV7-9; cdr3_nt: TGTGCCAGCAGCTTAGAGGGGTCTCTTGGTAGCAATCAGCCCCAGCATTTT; cdr3_aa: CASSLEGSLGSNQPQHF
clone_size: NA; d_call: TRBD2; j_call: TRBJ2-1; v_call: TRBV18; cdr3_nt: TGTGCCAGCTCACCACTTGGAACTAGCGGGAGGGTCTACAATGAGCAGTTCTTC; cdr3_aa: CASSPLGTSGRVYNEQFF
clone_size: NA; d_call: TRBD1; j_call: TRBJ1-4; v_call: TRBV4-2; cdr3_nt: TGTGCCAGCAGCCAGGAAGGACAGGGTGGGGGTAATGAAAAACTGTTTTTT; cdr3_aa: CASSQEGQGGGNEKLFF
clone_size: NA; d_call: TRBD2; j_call: TRBJ2-7; v_call: TRBV9; cdr3_nt: TGTGCCAGCAGCGTGGCGGGACTAGAGGCCTACGAGCAGTACTTC; cdr3_aa: CASSVAGLEAYEQYF
clone_size: NA; d_call: TRBD1; j_call: TRBJ1-2; v_call: TRBV6-6; cdr3_nt: TGTGCCAGCAGTACCGGGACAGGGGACGCTAACTATGGCTACACCTTC; cdr3_aa: CASSTGTGDANYGYTF
clone_size: NA; d_call: TRBD1; j_call: TRBJ1-1; v_call: TRBV12-5; cdr3_nt: TGTGCTAGTGGTCTCGGGACAGGGCGGCCAGCTTTCTTT; cdr3_aa: CASGLGTGRPAFF
clone_size: NA; d_call: TRBD1; j_call: TRBJ1-4; v_call: TRBV5-8; cdr3_nt: TGTGCCAGCAGCTTCGGGACAGGAGATAATGAAAAACTGTTTTTT; cdr3_aa: CASSFGTGDNEKLFF
clone_size: NA; d_call: TRBD1; j_call: TRBJ1-2; v_call: TRBV7-6; cdr3_nt: TGTGCCAGCAGCGCCAAACAGGGGGCTGGTGGCTACACCTTC; cdr3_aa: CASSAKQGAGGYTF
clone_size: NA; d_call: TRBD1; j_call: TRBJ1-4; v_call: TRBV7-9; cdr3_nt: TGTGCCAGCAGCCCCTATGTGAGCAGGGGGTTTGAAAAACTGTTTTTT; cdr3_aa: CASSPYVSRGFEKLFF
clone_size: few; d_call: NA; j_call: TRBJ2-2; v_call: TRBV6-4; cdr3_nt: TGTGCCAAGAAGCCCGACGGAGACGGGAACACCGGGGAGCTGTTTTTT; cdr3_aa: CAKKPDGDGNTGELFF
clone_size: NA; d_call: TRBD1; j_call: TRBJ1-1; v_call: TRBV6-1; cdr3_nt: TGTGCCAGCAGTGGTTGGACAGGGGGCACTGAAGCTTTCTTT; cdr3_aa: CASSGWTGGTEAFF
clone_size: NA; d_call: TRBD1; j_call: TRBJ2-5; v_call: TRBV5-1; cdr3_nt: TGCGCCAGCAGCATAGACAGGGGGAGAGAGACCCAGTACTTC; cdr3_aa: CASSIDRGRETQYF
clone_size: NA; d_call: NA; j_call: TRBJ2-5; v_call: TRBV7-9; cdr3_nt: TGTGCCAGCACCAGAGCCAGGGTATGGGAGACCCAGTACTTC; cdr3_aa: CASTRARVWETQYF
clone_size: NA; d_call: NA; j_call: TRBJ1-2; v_call: TRBV7-9; cdr3_nt: TGTGCCAGCAGCTCACAGGGATTTAACTATGGCTACACCTTC; cdr3_aa: CASSSQGFNYGYTF
clone_size: NA; d_call: NA; j_call: TRBJ2-2; v_call: TRBV14; cdr3_nt: TGTGCCAGCAGCCGGGCCGCTCGGTGGCGCGGGGAGCTGTTTTTT; cdr3_aa: CASSRAARWRGELFF
clone_size: NA; d_call: TRBD1; j_call: TRBJ1-2; v_call: TRBV10-2; cdr3_nt: TGCGCCAGCAGTCTGGGACAGGGGTACTATGGCTACACCTTC; cdr3_aa: CASSLGQGYYGYTF
clone_size: NA; d_call: NA; j_call: TRBJ1-2; v_call: TRBV5-4; cdr3_nt: TGTGCCAGCAGCTCCGGGACAACTTATGGCTACACCTTC; cdr3_aa: CASSSGTTYGYTF
clone_size: NA; d_call: NA; j_call: TRBJ2-6; v_call: TRBV5-4; cdr3_nt: TGTGCCAGCAGCTTGGGAGGCTACCAGCTCTCTGGGGCCAACGTCCTGACTTTC; cdr3_aa: CASSLGGYQLSGANVLTF
clone_size: NA; d_call: NA; j_call: TRBJ1-2; v_call: TRBV10-3; cdr3_nt: TGTGCCATCAGTGAGGGAGTCTTTGGCTACACCTTC; cdr3_aa: CAISEGVFGYTF
clone_size: NA; d_call: TRBD2; j_call: TRBJ2-7; v_call: TRBV6-4; cdr3_nt: TGTGCCAGCAGTGGCTCAACCCTCTTCTGGAGACTAGCGGGCGAGCGGGGCTACGAGCAGTACTTC; cdr3_aa: CASSGSTLFWRLAGERGYEQYF
clone_size: NA; d_call: NA; j_call: TRBJ1-2; v_call: TRBV30; cdr3_nt: TGTGCCTCACGGGGGGATGGCTACACCTTC; cdr3_aa: CASRGDGYTF
clone_size: NA; d_call: NA; j_call: TRBJ2-1; v_call: TRBV19; cdr3_nt: TGTGCCAGTAGTATTCAGGGAAGTCGCAATGAGCAGTTCTTC; cdr3_aa: CASSIQGSRNEQFF
clone_size: NA; d_call: TRBD1; j_call: TRBJ1-5; v_call: TRBV6-1; cdr3_nt: TGTGCCAGCAGTGAACGGACAGGTGACAATCAGCCCCAGCATTTT; cdr3_aa: CASSERTGDNQPQHF
clone_size: NA; d_call: NA; j_call: TRBJ2-3; v_call: TRBV5-4; cdr3_nt: TGTGCCAGCAGCTTCTCAGGGAGCACAGATACGCAGTATTTT; cdr3_aa: CASSFSGSTDTQYF
clone_size: NA; d_call: TRBD1; j_call: TRBJ2-3; v_call: TRBV7-9; cdr3_nt: TGTGCCAGCAGCATGGGACAGACAGATACGCAGTATTTT; cdr3_aa: CASSMGQTDTQYF